These T cell receptor beta chains were read from a single sample in a study of T cell changes during pregnancy in multiple sclerosis. Sequenced by immunoSEQ multiplex PCR; TCRdb stores in-frame clones only, minus some. The table records more than 25,000 clones, under 95% of them present only once. The sample was peripheral blood, taken in the first trimester of pregnancy. The receptors here all came from a female donor in good health, enrolled as a control in a pregnancy study. CDR3s include the opening cysteine and the closing phenylalanine or tryptophan. The D gene is left open where the match is weak. The size of a clone is reported for some rows only, either as once, few or many, or as a class for expanded clones.

clone_size: once; v_call: TRBV14; j_call: TRBJ1-4; d_call: NA; cdr3_nt: TGTGCCAGCAGCCTGCAGGGTAATGAAAAACTGTTTTTT; cdr3_aa: CASSLQGNEKLFF
clone_size: NA; v_call: TRBV9; j_call: TRBJ2-1; d_call: TRBD2; cdr3_nt: TGTGCCAGCAGCCGTGGGGAGGGGTACGGCAATGAGCAGTTCTTC; cdr3_aa: CASSRGEGYGNEQFF
clone_size: NA; v_call: TRBV7-2; j_call: TRBJ1-3; d_call: NA; cdr3_nt: TGTGCCAGCAGCCCAGATCTAGAGGGACATTCTGGAAACACCATATATTTT; cdr3_aa: CASSPDLEGHSGNTIYF
clone_size: NA; v_call: TRBV27; j_call: TRBJ2-3; d_call: NA; cdr3_nt: TGTGCCAGCGGTCCCAGAGGGAGCACAGATACGCAGTATTTT; cdr3_aa: CASGPRGSTDTQYF
clone_size: NA; v_call: TRBV4-3; j_call: TRBJ1-3; d_call: NA; cdr3_nt: TGCGCCAGCAGCCAAGATTGGGCAGCTGGAAACACCATATATTTT; cdr3_aa: CASSQDWAAGNTIYF
clone_size: NA; v_call: TRBV5-6; j_call: TRBJ2-5; d_call: NA; cdr3_nt: TGTGCCAGCAGCTTAGCTAGCCTCCAAGAGACCCAGTACTTC; cdr3_aa: CASSLASLQETQYF
clone_size: NA; v_call: TRBV29-1; j_call: TRBJ1-2; d_call: NA; cdr3_nt: TGCAGCGTTGCAACGACTACTTATGGCTACACCTTC; cdr3_aa: CSVATTTYGYTF
clone_size: NA; v_call: TRBV7-2; j_call: TRBJ1-2; d_call: NA; cdr3_nt: TGTGCCAGCAGCTTGGCTCGGGACTATGGCTACACCTTC; cdr3_aa: CASSLARDYGYTF
clone_size: NA; v_call: TRBV7-9; j_call: TRBJ2-7; d_call: NA; cdr3_nt: TGTGCCAGCAGCCCAGACAGCTCCTCGGCCGAGCAGTACTTC; cdr3_aa: CASSPDSSSAEQYF
clone_size: NA; v_call: TRBV7-6; j_call: TRBJ2-7; d_call: TRBD2; cdr3_nt: TGTGCCAGCAGCTTAGGGAGCGGGAGGGCCCGAGAGCAGTACTTC; cdr3_aa: CASSLGSGRAREQYF
clone_size: NA; v_call: TRBV7-7; j_call: TRBJ2-5; d_call: TRBD1; cdr3_nt: TGTGCTAGCAGCCTAAACCGGGACAGGGTCCAAGAGACCCAGTACTTC; cdr3_aa: CASSLNRDRVQETQYF
clone_size: once; v_call: TRBV27; j_call: TRBJ2-3; d_call: NA; cdr3_nt: TGTGCCAGCAGTTTCCTCTGGACAGCCTCTAGCACAGATACGCAGTATTTT; cdr3_aa: CASSFLWTASSTDTQYF
clone_size: NA; v_call: TRBV27; j_call: TRBJ2-7; d_call: NA; cdr3_nt: TGTGCCAGCAGTTTATCGAGGGCACCCCTCGAGCAGTACTTC; cdr3_aa: CASSLSRAPLEQYF
clone_size: NA; v_call: TRBV9; j_call: TRBJ2-5; d_call: TRBD2; cdr3_nt: TGTGCCAGCAGCGTAGGCGGGGGGGCCGAGACCCAGTACTTC; cdr3_aa: CASSVGGGAETQYF
clone_size: NA; v_call: TRBV6-5; j_call: TRBJ2-4; d_call: NA; cdr3_nt: TGTGCCAGCAGTTACCTCCCGGCGGGAGCCAAAAACATTCAGTACTTC; cdr3_aa: CASSYLPAGAKNIQYF
clone_size: NA; v_call: TRBV11-2; j_call: TRBJ2-1; d_call: NA; cdr3_nt: TGTGCCAGCAGCCAATCGAGGAATGAGCAGTTCTTC; cdr3_aa: CASSQSRNEQFF
clone_size: NA; v_call: TRBV7-9; j_call: TRBJ1-3; d_call: NA; cdr3_nt: TGTGCCAGCAGCTTACAGCGGGGCACCATATATTTT; cdr3_aa: CASSLQRGTIYF
clone_size: NA; v_call: TRBV5-6; j_call: TRBJ2-2; d_call: NA; cdr3_nt: TGTGCCAGCAGCCCTGTTAACGGAGGAACCGGGGAGCTGTTTTTT; cdr3_aa: CASSPVNGGTGELFF
clone_size: NA; v_call: TRBV10-3; j_call: TRBJ2-7; d_call: NA; cdr3_nt: TGTGCCATCAGTGAGTCGACTACCCGAATTGCCTACGAGCAGTACTTC; cdr3_aa: CAISESTTRIAYEQYF
clone_size: NA; v_call: TRBV19; j_call: TRBJ2-7; d_call: TRBD2; cdr3_nt: TGTGCCAGTAGCCGTACTAGCGGGATCAACGAGCAGTACTTC; cdr3_aa: CASSRTSGINEQYF
clone_size: NA; v_call: TRBV4-1; j_call: TRBJ2-2; d_call: TRBD1; cdr3_nt: TGCGCCAGCAGGGCCGGGACAGGGGTAGGCGGGGAGCTGTTTTTT; cdr3_aa: CASRAGTGVGGELFF
clone_size: NA; v_call: TRBV5-8; j_call: TRBJ1-1; d_call: NA; cdr3_nt: TGTGCCAGCAGCCCCGGGAATAACGGGCAGTCGGACACTGAAGCTTTCTTT; cdr3_aa: CASSPGNNGQSDTEAFF
clone_size: NA; v_call: TRBV7-2; j_call: TRBJ2-5; d_call: NA; cdr3_nt: TGTGCCAGCAGCTTAGGCTCGGTAGCGGTGAGGGAGACCCAGTACTTC; cdr3_aa: CASSLGSVAVRETQYF
clone_size: NA; v_call: TRBV9; j_call: TRBJ1-2; d_call: TRBD1; cdr3_nt: TGTGCCAGCAATCAAGACCGGGACAGGGCCTTTTATGGCTACACCTTC; cdr3_aa: CASNQDRDRAFYGYTF
clone_size: NA; v_call: TRBV15; j_call: TRBJ2-5; d_call: TRBD2; cdr3_nt: TGTGCCACCAGCCAGACTAGCTTGGTGGTGGAGACCCAGTACTTC; cdr3_aa: CATSQTSLVVETQYF
clone_size: NA; v_call: TRBV20-1; j_call: TRBJ1-2; d_call: NA; cdr3_nt: TGCAGTGCTAGCCCCCCGGTTGGCTACACCTTC; cdr3_aa: CSASPPVGYTF
clone_size: NA; v_call: TRBV18; j_call: TRBJ2-3; d_call: NA; cdr3_nt: TGTGCCAGCTCATCTTGGACTCCCTTTCGCACAGATACGCAGTATTTT; cdr3_aa: CASSSWTPFRTDTQYF
clone_size: NA; v_call: TRBV29-1; j_call: TRBJ2-5; d_call: NA; cdr3_nt: TGCAGCGTTGAGGCGGTGGAGACCCAGTACTTC; cdr3_aa: CSVEAVETQYF
clone_size: NA; v_call: TRBV18; j_call: TRBJ2-1; d_call: TRBD1; cdr3_nt: TGTGCCAGCTCACCTCTACGTTTCCGGGACAGGGGGTACAATGAGCAGTTCTTC; cdr3_aa: CASSPLRFRDRGYNEQFF
clone_size: NA; v_call: TRBV6-5; j_call: TRBJ1-2; d_call: NA; cdr3_nt: TGTGCCAGCAGGACCACAGGGAACTATGGCTACACCTTC; cdr3_aa: CASRTTGNYGYTF
clone_size: NA; v_call: TRBV11-2; j_call: TRBJ2-3; d_call: TRBD2; cdr3_nt: TGTGCCAGCAGCCTCGGACTAGCGGGAGCCAGCACAGATACGCAGTATTTT; cdr3_aa: CASSLGLAGASTDTQYF
clone_size: NA; v_call: TRBV18; j_call: TRBJ1-5; d_call: TRBD1; cdr3_nt: TGTGCCAGCTCACCTCGGACAGGGACAAATCAGCCCCAGCATTTT; cdr3_aa: CASSPRTGTNQPQHF
clone_size: NA; v_call: TRBV4-2; j_call: TRBJ2-7; d_call: NA; cdr3_nt: TGTGCCAGCAGCCAAGATGTAGGTACAGGGTCCTACGAGCAGTACTTC; cdr3_aa: CASSQDVGTGSYEQYF
clone_size: NA; v_call: TRBV7-2; j_call: TRBJ2-5; d_call: TRBD1; cdr3_nt: TGTGCCAGCAGCCGACAGGGTCCGCAGGAGACCCAGTACTTC; cdr3_aa: CASSRQGPQETQYF
clone_size: NA; v_call: TRBV5-1; j_call: TRBJ1-4; d_call: NA; cdr3_nt: TGCGCCAGCAGCTTGGCCGGAGGAGGGACTGAAAAACTGTTTTTT; cdr3_aa: CASSLAGGGTEKLFF
clone_size: NA; v_call: TRBV19; j_call: TRBJ2-5; d_call: TRBD1; cdr3_nt: TGTGCCAGTAGTATTGACAGGGGGCACCAAGAGACCCAGTACTTC; cdr3_aa: CASSIDRGHQETQYF
clone_size: NA; v_call: TRBV6-6; j_call: TRBJ2-1; d_call: TRBD2; cdr3_nt: TGTGCTAGCGGGGAGAGCTCCTACAATGAGCAGTTCTTC; cdr3_aa: CASGESSYNEQFF
clone_size: NA; v_call: TRBV6-1; j_call: TRBJ2-7; d_call: TRBD2; cdr3_nt: TGTGCCAGCAGCTTTAGCGGGAGCGAATCCTACGAGCAGTACTTC; cdr3_aa: CASSFSGSESYEQYF
clone_size: NA; v_call: TRBV18; j_call: TRBJ2-7; d_call: TRBD2; cdr3_nt: TGTGCCAGCTCACCCAGGACTAGCGGGGAGGAGCAGTACTTC; cdr3_aa: CASSPRTSGEEQYF
clone_size: NA; v_call: TRBV5-1; j_call: TRBJ1-2; d_call: NA; cdr3_nt: TGCGCCAGCAGCCCTACCGGGGTCCTCTATGGCTACACCTTC; cdr3_aa: CASSPTGVLYGYTF
clone_size: once; v_call: TRBV2; j_call: TRBJ2-3; d_call: TRBD2; cdr3_nt: TGTGCCAGCAGTCAGAGCGGGAGCGCAGATACGCAGTATTTT; cdr3_aa: CASSQSGSADTQYF
clone_size: NA; v_call: TRBV19; j_call: TRBJ1-2; d_call: TRBD1; cdr3_nt: TGTGCCAGTAGTAGGGGACAGGGGCCTGGCTACACCTTC; cdr3_aa: CASSRGQGPGYTF
clone_size: NA; v_call: TRBV6-1; j_call: TRBJ1-2; d_call: NA; cdr3_nt: TGTGCCAGCAGCCCTGGGCCCACCGGGGATGGCTACACCTTC; cdr3_aa: CASSPGPTGDGYTF
clone_size: NA; v_call: TRBV4-1; j_call: TRBJ2-1; d_call: TRBD2; cdr3_nt: TGCGCCAGCAGCCAAGGGAGCGGGAGGAATAATGAGCAGTTCTTC; cdr3_aa: CASSQGSGRNNEQFF
clone_size: NA; v_call: TRBV4-1; j_call: TRBJ2-7; d_call: NA; cdr3_nt: TGCGCCAGCAGCCGGCAGGAAGTCTACGAGCAGTACTTC; cdr3_aa: CASSRQEVYEQYF
clone_size: NA; v_call: TRBV30; j_call: TRBJ1-2; d_call: NA; cdr3_nt: TGTGCCTGGAGTGCTCACTCTCTCGGGACAACTAACTATGGCTACACCTTC; cdr3_aa: CAWSAHSLGTTNYGYTF
clone_size: NA; v_call: TRBV7-2; j_call: TRBJ2-1; d_call: TRBD2; cdr3_nt: TGTGCCAGCAGCCCTTCAACTAGCGGGGGTGAGCAGTTCTTC; cdr3_aa: CASSPSTSGGEQFF
clone_size: NA; v_call: TRBV7-2; j_call: TRBJ2-7; d_call: NA; cdr3_nt: TGTGCCAGCAGCCGAACTAGGCTGGGATCCGAGCAGTACTTC; cdr3_aa: CASSRTRLGSEQYF
clone_size: NA; v_call: TRBV13; j_call: TRBJ1-2; d_call: NA; cdr3_nt: TGTGCCAGCAGCTTAGCTCCCGGGACTGAGAACTATGGCTACACCTTC; cdr3_aa: CASSLAPGTENYGYTF
clone_size: NA; v_call: TRBV4-2; j_call: TRBJ1-4; d_call: TRBD1; cdr3_nt: TGTGCCAGCAGCCAAGCCGACAGGGCAGGAGAAAAACTGTTTTTT; cdr3_aa: CASSQADRAGEKLFF
clone_size: NA; v_call: TRBV27; j_call: TRBJ2-5; d_call: NA; cdr3_nt: TGTGCCAGCAGCTCCCGGGGGACAGCTGGACTAGAGACCCAGTACTTC; cdr3_aa: CASSSRGTAGLETQYF
clone_size: once; v_call: TRBV18; j_call: TRBJ2-7; d_call: NA; cdr3_nt: TGTGCCAGCTCACCAACAGGGTCCCCCTACGAGCAGTACTTC; cdr3_aa: CASSPTGSPYEQYF
clone_size: NA; v_call: TRBV29-1; j_call: TRBJ1-1; d_call: TRBD1; cdr3_nt: TGCAGCGTAGACAGGGTCGAGAACACTGAAGCTTTCTTT; cdr3_aa: CSVDRVENTEAFF